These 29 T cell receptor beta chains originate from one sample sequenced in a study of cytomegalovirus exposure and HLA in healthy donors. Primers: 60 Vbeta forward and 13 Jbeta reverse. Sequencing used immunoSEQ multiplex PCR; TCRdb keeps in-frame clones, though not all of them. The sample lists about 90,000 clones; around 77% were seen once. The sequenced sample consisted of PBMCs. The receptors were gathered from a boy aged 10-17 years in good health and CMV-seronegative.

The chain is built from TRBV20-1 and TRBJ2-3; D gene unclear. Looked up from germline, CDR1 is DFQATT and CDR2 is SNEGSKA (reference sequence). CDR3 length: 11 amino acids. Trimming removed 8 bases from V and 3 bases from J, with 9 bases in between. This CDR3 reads CSLDITDTQYF. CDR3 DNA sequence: TGCAGTCTAGATATTACAGATACGCAGTATTTT.

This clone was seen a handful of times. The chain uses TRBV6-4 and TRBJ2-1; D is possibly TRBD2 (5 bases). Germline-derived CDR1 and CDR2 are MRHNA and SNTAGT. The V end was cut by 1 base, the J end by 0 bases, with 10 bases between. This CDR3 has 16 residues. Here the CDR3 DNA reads TGTGCCAGCAGTGACTTTAGCACTAGCTCCTACAATGAGCAGTTCTTC. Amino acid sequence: CASSDFSTSSYNEQFF.

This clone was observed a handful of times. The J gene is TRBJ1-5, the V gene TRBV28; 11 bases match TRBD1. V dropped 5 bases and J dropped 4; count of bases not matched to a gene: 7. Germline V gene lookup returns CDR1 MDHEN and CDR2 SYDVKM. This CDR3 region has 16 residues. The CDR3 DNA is TGTGCCAGCAGTCCCGCCGGGACAGGGGGTAATCAGCCCCAGCATTTT. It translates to CASSPAGTGGNQPQHF.

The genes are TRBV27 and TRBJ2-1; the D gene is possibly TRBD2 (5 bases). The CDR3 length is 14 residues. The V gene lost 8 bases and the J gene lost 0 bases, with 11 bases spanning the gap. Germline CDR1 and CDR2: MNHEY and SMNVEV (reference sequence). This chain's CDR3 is CASCIGNSYNEQFF. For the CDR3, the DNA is TGTGCCAGCTGTATCGGGAACTCCTACAATGAGCAGTTCTTC.

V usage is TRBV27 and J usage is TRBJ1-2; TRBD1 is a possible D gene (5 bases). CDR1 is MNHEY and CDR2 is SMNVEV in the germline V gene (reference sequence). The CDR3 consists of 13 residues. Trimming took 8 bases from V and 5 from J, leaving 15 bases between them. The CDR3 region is CASSTGGIYGYTF. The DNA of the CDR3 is TGTGCCAGCTCTACTGGGGGGATTTATGGCTACACCTTC.

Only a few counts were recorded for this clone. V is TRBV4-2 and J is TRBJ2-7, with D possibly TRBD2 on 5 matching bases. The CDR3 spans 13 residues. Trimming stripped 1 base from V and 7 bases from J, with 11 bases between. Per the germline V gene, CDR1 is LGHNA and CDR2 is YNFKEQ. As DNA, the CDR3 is TGTGCCAGCAGCCAAGTCGGAGGAGGTGAGCAGTACTTC. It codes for CASSQVGGGEQYF.

CDR3 loop: CASSLARNTEAFF. In DNA, the CDR3 is TGCGCCAGCAGCTTGGCCAGGAACACTGAAGCTTTCTTT. The V call is TRBV5-1, the J call TRBJ1-1, with D uncertain. Germline V gene data show CDR1 as SGHRS and CDR2 as YFSETQ. The CDR3 length is 13 residues. V was trimmed by 0 bases and J by 1 base, leaving 4 bases between them.

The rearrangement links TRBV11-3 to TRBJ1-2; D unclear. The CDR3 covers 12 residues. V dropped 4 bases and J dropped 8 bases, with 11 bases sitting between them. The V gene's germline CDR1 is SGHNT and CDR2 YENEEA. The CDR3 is CASSSTEGGYTF. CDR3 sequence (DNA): TGTGCCAGCAGCTCCACAGAGGGAGGCTACACCTTC.

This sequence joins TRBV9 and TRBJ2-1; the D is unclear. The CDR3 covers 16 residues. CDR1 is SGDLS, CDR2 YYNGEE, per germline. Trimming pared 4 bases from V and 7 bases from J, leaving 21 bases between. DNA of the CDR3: TGTGCCAGCAGCCCCCGCCAGGTAGGATCCTGGAATGAGCAGTTCTTC. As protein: CASSPRQVGSWNEQFF.

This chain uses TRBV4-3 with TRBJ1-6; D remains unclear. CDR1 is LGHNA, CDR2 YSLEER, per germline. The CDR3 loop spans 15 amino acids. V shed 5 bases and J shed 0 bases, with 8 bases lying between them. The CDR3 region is CASSGLSSYNSPLHF. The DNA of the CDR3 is TGCGCCAGCAGCGGGCTCAGCTCCTATAATTCACCCCTCCACTTT.

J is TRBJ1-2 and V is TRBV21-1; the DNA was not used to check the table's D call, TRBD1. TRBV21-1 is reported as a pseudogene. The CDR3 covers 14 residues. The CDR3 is CASSKVRQGTGYTF. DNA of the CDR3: TGTGCCAGCAGCAAAGTCCGGCAGGGAACTGGCTACACCTTC.

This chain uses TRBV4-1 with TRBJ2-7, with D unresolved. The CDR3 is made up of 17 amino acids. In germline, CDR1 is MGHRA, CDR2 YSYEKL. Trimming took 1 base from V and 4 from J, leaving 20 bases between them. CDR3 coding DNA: TGCGCCAGCAGCCAAGTGAAATCCGCTGGGCTACCATACGAGCAGTACTTC. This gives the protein CASSQVKSAGLPYEQYF.

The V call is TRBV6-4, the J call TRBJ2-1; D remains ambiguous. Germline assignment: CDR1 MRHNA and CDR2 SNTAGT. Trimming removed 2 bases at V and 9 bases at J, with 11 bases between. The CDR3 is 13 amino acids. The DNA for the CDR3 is TGTGCCAGCAGTGACCAAAGCTACGGTGAGCAGTTCTTC. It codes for CASSDQSYGEQFF.

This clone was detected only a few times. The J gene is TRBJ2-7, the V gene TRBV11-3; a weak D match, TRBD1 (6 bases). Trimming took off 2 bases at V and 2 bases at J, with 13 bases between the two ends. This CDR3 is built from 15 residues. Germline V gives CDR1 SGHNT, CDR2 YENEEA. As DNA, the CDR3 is TGTGCCAGCAGCTTATTTTCCCAGGGGACCTACGAGCAGTACTTC. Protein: CASSLFSQGTYEQYF.

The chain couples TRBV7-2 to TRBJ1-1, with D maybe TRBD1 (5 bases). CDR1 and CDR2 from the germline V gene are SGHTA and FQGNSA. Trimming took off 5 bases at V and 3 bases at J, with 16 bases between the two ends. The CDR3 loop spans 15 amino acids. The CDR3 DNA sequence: TGTGCCAGCAGCGCGAAAGGGGTCCTGTACACTGAAGCTTTCTTT. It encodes CASSAKGVLYTEAFF.

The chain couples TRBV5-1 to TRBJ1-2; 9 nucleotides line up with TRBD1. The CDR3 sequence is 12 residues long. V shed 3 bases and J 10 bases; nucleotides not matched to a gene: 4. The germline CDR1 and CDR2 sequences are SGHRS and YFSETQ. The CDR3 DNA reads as TGCGCCAGCAGCTCGGACAGGGGAGACTACACCTTC. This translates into CASSSDRGDYTF. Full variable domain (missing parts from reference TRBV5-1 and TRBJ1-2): KAGVTQTPRYLIKTRGQQVTLSCSPISGHRSVSWYQQTPGQGLQFLFEYFSETQRNKGNFPGRFSGRQFSNSRSEMNVSTLELGDSALYLCASSSDRGDYTFGSGTRLTVV.

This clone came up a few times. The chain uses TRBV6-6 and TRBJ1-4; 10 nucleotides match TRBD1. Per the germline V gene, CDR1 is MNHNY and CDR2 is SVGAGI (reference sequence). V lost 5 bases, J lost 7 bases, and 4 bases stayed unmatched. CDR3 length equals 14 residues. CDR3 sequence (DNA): TGTGCCAGCAGTCGACAGGGGGCTGTTGAAAAACTGTTTTTT. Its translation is CASSRQGAVEKLFF.

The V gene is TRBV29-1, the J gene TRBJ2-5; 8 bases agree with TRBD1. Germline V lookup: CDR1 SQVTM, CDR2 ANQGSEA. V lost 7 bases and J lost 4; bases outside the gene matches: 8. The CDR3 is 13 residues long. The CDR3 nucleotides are TGCAGCGCTGGACAGGGTAGGAGAGAGACCCAGTACTTC. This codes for CSAGQGRRETQYF. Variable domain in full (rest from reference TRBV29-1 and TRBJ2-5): SAVISQKPSRDICQRGTSLTIQCQVDSQVTMMFWYRQQPGQSLTLIATANQGSEATYESGFVIDKFPISRPNLTFSTLTVSNMSPEDSSIYLCSAGQGRRETQYFGPGTRLLVL.

The DNA of the CDR3 is TGTGCCAGCAGCTCAGTACTAGGGACTAGCGGCTCCTACGAGCAGTACTTC. Protein: CASSSVLGTSGSYEQYF. The chain recombines TRBV5-4 with TRBJ2-7, with 11 bases matching TRBD2. The germline gives CDR1 SGHNT, CDR2 YYREEE (reference sequence). CDR3 size: 17 residues. V dropped 3 bases and J dropped 0; count of bases not matched to a gene: 8.

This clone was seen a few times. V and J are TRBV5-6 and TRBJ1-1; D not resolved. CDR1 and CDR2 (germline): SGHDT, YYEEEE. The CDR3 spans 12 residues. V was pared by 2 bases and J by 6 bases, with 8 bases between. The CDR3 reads CASSFSGAEAFF. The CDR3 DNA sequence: TGTGCCAGCAGCTTTTCGGGTGCTGAAGCTTTCTTT.

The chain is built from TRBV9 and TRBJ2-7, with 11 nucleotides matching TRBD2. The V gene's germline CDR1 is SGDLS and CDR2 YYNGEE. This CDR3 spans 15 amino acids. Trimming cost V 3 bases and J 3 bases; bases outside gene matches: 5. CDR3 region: CASSETGLADYEQYF. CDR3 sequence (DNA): TGTGCCAGCAGCGAGACGGGACTAGCGGACTACGAGCAGTACTTC.

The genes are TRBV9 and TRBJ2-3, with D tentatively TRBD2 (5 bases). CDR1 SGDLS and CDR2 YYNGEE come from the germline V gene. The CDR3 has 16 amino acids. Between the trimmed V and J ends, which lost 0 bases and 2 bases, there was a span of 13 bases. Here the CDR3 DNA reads TGTGCCAGCAGCGTAGCCGATGGGAGAACCACAGATACGCAGTATTTT. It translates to CASSVADGRTTDTQYF.

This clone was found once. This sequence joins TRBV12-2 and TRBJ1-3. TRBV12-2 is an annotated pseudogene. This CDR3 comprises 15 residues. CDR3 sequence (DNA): TGTGCAAGTCGCTTAGTGTCGTACTCTGGAAACACCATATATTTT. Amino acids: CASRLVSYSGNTIYF.

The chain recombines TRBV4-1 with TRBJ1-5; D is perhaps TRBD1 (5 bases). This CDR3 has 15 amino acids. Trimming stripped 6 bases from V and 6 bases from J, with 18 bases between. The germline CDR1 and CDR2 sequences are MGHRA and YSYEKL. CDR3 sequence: CASSRLGRVGQPQHF. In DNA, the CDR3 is TGCGCCAGCAGTCGTCTAGGCAGGGTAGGTCAGCCCCAGCATTTT.

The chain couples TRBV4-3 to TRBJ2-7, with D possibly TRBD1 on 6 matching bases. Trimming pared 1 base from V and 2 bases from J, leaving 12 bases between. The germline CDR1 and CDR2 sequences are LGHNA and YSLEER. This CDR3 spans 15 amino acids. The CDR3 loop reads CASSQGQGQAYEQYF. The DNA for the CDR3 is TGCGCCAGCAGCCAAGGTCAGGGGCAAGCCTACGAGCAGTACTTC.

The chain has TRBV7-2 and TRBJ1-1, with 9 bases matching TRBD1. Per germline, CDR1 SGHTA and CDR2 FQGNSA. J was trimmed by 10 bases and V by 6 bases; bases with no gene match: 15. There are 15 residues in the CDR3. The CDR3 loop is CASRGPGQGLAVAFF. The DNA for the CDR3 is TGTGCCAGCAGGGGACCGGGACAGGGTCTGGCGGTAGCTTTCTTT.

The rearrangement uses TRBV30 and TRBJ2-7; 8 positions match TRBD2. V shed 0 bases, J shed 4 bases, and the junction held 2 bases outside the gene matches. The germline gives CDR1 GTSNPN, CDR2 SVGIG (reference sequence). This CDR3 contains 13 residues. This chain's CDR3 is CAWSVGLEYEQYF. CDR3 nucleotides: TGTGCCTGGAGTGTGGGACTAGAGTACGAGCAGTACTTC.

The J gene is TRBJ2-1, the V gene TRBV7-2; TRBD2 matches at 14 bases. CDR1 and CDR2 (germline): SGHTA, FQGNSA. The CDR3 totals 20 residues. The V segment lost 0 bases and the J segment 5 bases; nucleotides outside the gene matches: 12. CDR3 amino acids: CASSLAPHGTSGSLNNEQFF. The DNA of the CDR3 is TGTGCCAGCAGCTTAGCGCCCCATGGGACTAGCGGGAGTCTGAACAATGAGCAGTTCTTC.

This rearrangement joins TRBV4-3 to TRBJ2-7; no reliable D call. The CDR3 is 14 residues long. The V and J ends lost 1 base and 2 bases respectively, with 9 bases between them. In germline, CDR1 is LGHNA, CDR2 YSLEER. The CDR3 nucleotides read TGCGCCAGCAGCCAAGGGCCAGAAACCTACGAGCAGTACTTC. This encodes CASSQGPETYEQYF.